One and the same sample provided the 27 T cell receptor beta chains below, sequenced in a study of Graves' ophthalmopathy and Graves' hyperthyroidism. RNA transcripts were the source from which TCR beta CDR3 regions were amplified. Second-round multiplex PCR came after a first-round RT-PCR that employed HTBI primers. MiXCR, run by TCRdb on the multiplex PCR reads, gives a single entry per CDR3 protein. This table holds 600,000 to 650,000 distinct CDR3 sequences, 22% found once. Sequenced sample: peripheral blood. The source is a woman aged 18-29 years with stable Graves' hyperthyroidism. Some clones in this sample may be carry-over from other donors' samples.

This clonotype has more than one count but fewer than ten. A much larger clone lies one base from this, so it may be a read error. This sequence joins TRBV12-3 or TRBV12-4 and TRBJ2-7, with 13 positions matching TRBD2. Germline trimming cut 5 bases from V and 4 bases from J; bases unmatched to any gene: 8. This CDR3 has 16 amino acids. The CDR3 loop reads CASSLGTSGDIYEQYF. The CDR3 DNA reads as TGTGCCAGCAGTCTCGGGACTAGCGGGGACATATACGAGCAGTACTTC.

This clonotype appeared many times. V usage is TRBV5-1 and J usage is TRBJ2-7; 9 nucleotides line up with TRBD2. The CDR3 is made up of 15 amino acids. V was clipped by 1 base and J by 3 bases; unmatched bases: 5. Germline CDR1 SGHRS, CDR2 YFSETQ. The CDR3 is CASSLRLAGHYEQYF. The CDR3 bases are TGCGCCAGCAGCTTGAGGCTAGCGGGACACTACGAGCAGTACTTC.

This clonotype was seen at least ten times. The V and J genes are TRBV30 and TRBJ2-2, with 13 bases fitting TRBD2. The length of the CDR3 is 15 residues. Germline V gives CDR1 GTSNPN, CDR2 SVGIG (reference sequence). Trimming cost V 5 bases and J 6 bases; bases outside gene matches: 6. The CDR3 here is CAWDPGLAGPGELFF. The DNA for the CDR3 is TGTGCCTGGGACCCGGGACTAGCGGGACCCGGGGAGCTGTTTTTT.

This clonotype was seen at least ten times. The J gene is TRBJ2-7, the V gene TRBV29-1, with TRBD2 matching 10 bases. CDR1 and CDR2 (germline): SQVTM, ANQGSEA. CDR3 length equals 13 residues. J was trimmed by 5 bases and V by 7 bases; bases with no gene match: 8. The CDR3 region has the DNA TGCAGCGCCGGATTACTAGCGGGGAACGAGCAGTACTTC. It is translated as CSAGLLAGNEQYF.

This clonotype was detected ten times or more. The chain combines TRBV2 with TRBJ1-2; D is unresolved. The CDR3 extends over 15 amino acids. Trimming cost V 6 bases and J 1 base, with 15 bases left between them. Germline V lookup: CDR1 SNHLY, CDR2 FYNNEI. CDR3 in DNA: TGTGCCAGCAGCAGGACCGGGTTAAATAACTATGGCTACACCTTC. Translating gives CASSRTGLNNYGYTF.

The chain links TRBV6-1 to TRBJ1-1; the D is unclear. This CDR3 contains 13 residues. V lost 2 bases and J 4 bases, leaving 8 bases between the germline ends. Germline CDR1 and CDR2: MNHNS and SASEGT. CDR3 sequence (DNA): TGTGCCAGCAGTGAACGGGAATTCACTGAAGCTTTCTTT. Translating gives CASSEREFTEAFF.

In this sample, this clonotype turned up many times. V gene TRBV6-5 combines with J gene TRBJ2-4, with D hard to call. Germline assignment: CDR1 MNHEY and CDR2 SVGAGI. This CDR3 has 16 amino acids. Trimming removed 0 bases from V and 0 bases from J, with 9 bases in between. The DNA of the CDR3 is TGTGCCAGCAGTTACTCGTACAGATTAGCCAAAAACATTCAGTACTTC. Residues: CASSYSYRLAKNIQYF.

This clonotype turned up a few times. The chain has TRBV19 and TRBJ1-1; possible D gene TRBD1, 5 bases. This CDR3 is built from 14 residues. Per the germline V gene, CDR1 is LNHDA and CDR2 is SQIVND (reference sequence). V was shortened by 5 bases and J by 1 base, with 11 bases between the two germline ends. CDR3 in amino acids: CASSSGEGNTEAFF. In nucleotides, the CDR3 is TGTGCCAGTAGTTCGGGGGAGGGGAACACTGAAGCTTTCTTT.

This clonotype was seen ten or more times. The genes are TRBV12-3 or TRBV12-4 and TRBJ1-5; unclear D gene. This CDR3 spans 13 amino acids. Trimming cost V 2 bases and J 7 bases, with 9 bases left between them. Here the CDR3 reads CASSLLSDQPQHF. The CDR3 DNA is TGTGCCAGCAGTTTATTGTCGGACCAGCCCCAGCATTTT.

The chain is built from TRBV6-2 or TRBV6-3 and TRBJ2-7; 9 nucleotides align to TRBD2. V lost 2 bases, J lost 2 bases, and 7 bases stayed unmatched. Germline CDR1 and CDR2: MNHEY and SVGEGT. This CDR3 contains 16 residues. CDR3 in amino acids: CASSYPTGLATYEQYF. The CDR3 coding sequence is TGTGCCAGCAGTTACCCGACAGGACTAGCGACCTACGAGCAGTACTTC.

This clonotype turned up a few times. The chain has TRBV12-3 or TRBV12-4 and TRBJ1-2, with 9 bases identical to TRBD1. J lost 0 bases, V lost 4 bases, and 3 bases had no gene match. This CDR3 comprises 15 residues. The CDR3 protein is CASSWGQGPNYGYTF. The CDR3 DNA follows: TGTGCCAGCAGTTGGGGACAGGGACCTAACTATGGCTACACCTTC.

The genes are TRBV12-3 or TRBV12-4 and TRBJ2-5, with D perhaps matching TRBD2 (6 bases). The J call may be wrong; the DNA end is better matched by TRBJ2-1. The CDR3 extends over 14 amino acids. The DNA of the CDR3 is TGTGCCAGCAGGCCGGGACTGTCGGACAATGAGCAGTTCTTC. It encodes CASRPGLSDNEQFF.

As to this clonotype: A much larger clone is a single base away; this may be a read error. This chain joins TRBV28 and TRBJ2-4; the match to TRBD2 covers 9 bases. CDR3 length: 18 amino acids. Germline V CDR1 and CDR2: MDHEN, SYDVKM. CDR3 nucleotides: TGTGCCAACAGTTCGGGGGCTGGCGGGAGGGACGCCAAAAACATTCAGTACTTC. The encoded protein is CANSSGAGGRDAKNIQYF.

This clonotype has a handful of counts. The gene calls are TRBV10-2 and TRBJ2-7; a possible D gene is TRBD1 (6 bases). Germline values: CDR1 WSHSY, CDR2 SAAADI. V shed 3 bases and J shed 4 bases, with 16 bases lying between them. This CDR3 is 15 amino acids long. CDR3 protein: CASSDHQGRTYEQYF. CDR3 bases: TGCGCCAGCAGTGACCATCAGGGGCGTACATACGAGCAGTACTTC.

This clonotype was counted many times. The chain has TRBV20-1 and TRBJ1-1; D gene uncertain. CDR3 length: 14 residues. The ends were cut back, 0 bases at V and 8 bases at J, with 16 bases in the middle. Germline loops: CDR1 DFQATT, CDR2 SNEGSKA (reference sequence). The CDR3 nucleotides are TGCAGTGCTAGAGATCCATTAGTTCCGGGGGAAGCTTTCTTT. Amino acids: CSARDPLVPGEAFF.

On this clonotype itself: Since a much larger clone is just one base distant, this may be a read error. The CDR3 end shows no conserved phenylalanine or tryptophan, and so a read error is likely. The CDR3 bases are TGTGCCAGCTGCCCGGTGGGGTGGGCTGAAGCTTTCTAT. This translates into CASCPVGWAEAFY. The chain employs TRBV12-3 or TRBV12-4 and TRBJ1-1; unclear D gene. The CDR3 length is 13 residues. Trimming cost V 8 bases and J 6 bases, with 16 bases left between them.

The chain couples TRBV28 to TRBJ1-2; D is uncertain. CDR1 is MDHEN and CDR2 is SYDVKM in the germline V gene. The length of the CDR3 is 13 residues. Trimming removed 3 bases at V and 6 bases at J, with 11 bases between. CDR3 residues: CASSFSPGNGYTF. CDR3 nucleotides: TGTGCCAGCAGTTTCTCCCCCGGGAATGGCTACACCTTC.

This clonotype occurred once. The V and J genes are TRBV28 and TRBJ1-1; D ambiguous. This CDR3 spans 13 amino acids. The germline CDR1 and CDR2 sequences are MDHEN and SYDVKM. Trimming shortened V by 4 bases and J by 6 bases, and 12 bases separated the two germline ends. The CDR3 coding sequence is TGTGCCAGCAGTTCCCCCCCTTTCGCTGAAGCTTTCTTT. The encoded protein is CASSSPPFAEAFF.

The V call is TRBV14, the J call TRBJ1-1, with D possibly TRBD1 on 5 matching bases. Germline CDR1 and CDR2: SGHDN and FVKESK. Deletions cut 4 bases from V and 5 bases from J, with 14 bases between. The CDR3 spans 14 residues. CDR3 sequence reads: CASSLQAVGTEAFF. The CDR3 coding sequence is TGTGCCAGCAGCCTACAGGCCGTGGGGACTGAAGCTTTCTTT.

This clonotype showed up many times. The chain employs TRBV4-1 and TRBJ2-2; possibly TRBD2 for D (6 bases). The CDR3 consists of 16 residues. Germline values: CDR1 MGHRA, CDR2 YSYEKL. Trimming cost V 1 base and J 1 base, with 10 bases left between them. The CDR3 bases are TGCGCCAGCAGCCAAGGCCTAGCGCGGAACACCGGGGAGCTGTTTTTT. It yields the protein CASSQGLARNTGELFF.

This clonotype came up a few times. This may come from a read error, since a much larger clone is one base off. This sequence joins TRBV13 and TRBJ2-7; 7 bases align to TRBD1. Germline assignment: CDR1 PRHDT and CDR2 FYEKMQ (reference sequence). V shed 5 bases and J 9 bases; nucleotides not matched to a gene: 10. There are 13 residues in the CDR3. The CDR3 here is CASSGTEVGGQYF. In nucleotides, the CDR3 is TGTGCCAGCAGCGGGACAGAGGTTGGGGGGCAGTACTTC.

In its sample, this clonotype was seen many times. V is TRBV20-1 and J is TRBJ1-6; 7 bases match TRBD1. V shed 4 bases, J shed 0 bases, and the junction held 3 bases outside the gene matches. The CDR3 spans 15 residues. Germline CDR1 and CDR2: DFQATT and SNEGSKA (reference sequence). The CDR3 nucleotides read TGCAGTGCTATCACAGGGGACTCCTATAATTCACCCCTCCACTTT. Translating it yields CSAITGDSYNSPLHF.

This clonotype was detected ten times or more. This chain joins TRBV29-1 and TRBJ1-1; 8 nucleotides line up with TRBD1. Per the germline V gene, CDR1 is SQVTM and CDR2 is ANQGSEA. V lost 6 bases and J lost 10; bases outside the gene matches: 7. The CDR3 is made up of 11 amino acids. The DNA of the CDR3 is TGCAGCGTGGTCAGGGGGCTTGGAGCTTTCTTT. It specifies CSVVRGLGAFF.

This CDR3 reads CASSLAQDPRGGQYF. The CDR3 DNA reads as TGCGCCAGCAGCTTGGCACAGGACCCCCGAGGTGGCCAGTACTTC. The chain joins TRBV5-1 to TRBJ2-5; possible D gene TRBD1, 5 bases. The CDR3 is 15 residues long. Germline lookup yields CDR1 SGHRS and CDR2 YFSETQ. V was cut by 0 bases and J by 10 bases, with 19 bases left in between.

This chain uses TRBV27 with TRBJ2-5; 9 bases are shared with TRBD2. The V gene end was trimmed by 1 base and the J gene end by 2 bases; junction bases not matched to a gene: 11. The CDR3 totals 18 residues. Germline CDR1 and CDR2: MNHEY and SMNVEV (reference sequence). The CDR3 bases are TGTGCCAGCAGTTTATTTGCCCCTCTAGCGGGAAAACAAGAGACCCAGTACTTC. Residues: CASSLFAPLAGKQETQYF.

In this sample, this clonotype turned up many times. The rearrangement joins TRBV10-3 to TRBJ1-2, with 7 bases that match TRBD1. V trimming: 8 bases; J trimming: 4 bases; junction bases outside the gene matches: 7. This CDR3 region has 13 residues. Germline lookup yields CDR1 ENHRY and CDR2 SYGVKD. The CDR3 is CAILNRDSYGYTF. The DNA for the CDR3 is TGTGCCATCTTGAACCGGGACAGCTATGGCTACACCTTC.

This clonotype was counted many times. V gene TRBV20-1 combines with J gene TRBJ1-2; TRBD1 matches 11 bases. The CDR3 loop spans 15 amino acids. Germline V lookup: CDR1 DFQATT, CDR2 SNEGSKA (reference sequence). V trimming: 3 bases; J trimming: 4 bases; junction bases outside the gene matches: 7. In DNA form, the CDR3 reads TGCAGTGCTAGGGGGCGGGACAGGGGGGTCTATGGCTACACCTTC. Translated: CSARGRDRGVYGYTF.